This entry concerns a single TCR beta chain. These data are taken from a study of blood T cell repertoires in COVID-19. The assay was immunoSEQ multiplex PCR, and TCRdb's table has in-frame clones only and misses some. This table holds 310,000 or so clones, about 84% found once. CDR3 length: 13 residues. Germline values: CDR1 MNHEY, CDR2 SMNVEV (reference sequence). Trimming left V 3 bases short and J 0 bases short, with 5 bases between. The sequenced material came from peripheral blood. The clonotype was recovered from a woman in her 50s with acute or convalescent COVID-19. This chain connects TRBV27 to TRBJ1-2, with D hard to call. CDR3 sequence: CASSFSTNYGYTF. CDR3 bases: TGTGCCAGCAGTTTTTCTACTAACTATGGCTACACCTTC.